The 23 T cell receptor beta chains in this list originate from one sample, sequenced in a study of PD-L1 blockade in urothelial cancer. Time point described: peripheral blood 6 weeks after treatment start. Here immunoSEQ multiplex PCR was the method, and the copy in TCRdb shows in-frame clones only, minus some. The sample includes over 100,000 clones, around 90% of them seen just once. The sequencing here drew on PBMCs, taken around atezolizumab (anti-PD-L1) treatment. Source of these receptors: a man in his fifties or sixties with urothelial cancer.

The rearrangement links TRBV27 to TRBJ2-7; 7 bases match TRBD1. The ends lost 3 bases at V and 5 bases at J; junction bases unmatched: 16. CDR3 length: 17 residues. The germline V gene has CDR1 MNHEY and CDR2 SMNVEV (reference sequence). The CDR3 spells CASSFPLRQGQTDEQYF. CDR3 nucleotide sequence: TGTGCCAGCAGTTTCCCATTAAGACAGGGTCAAACTGACGAGCAGTACTTC.

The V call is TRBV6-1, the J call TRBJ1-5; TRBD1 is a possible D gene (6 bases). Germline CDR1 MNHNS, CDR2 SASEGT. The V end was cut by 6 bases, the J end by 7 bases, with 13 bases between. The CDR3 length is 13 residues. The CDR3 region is CASRLQGSQPQHF. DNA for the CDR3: TGTGCCAGCAGACTACAGGGAAGCCAGCCCCAGCATTTT.

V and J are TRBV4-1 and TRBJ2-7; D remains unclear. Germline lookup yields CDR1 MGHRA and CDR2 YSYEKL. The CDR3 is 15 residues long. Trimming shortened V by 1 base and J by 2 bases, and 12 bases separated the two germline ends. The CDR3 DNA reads TGCGCCAGCAGCCAAGGCTCCGCCAGGACCTACGAGCAGTACTTC. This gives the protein CASSQGSARTYEQYF.

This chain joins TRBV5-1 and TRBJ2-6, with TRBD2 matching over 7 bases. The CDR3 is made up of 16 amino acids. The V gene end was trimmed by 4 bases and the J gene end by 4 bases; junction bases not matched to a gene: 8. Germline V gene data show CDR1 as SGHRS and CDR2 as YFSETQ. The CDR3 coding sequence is TGCGCCAGCAGCAGGACTCTAGCGGAGGGGGCCAACGTCCTGACTTTC. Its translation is CASSRTLAEGANVLTF.

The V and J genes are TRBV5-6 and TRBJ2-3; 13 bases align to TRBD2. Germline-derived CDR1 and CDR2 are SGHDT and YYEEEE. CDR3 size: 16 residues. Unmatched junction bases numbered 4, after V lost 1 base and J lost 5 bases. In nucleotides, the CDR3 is TGTGCCAGCAGCTTGAGGACTAGCGGGGGTCTAGATACGCAGTATTTT. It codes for CASSLRTSGGLDTQYF.

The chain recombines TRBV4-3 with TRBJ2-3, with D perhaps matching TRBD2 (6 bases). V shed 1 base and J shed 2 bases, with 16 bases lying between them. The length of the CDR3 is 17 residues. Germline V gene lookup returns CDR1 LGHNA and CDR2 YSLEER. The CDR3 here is CASSQVFGAGPTDTQYF. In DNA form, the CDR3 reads TGCGCCAGCAGCCAAGTTTTCGGGGCGGGGCCCACAGATACGCAGTATTTT.

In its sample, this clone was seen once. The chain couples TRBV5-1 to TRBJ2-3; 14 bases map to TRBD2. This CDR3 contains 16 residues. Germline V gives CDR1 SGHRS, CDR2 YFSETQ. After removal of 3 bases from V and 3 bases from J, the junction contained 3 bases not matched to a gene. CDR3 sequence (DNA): TGCGCCAGCAGCTCTAGGACTAGCGGGGGGACAGATACGCAGTATTTT. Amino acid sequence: CASSSRTSGGTDTQYF.

CDR3 in DNA: TGCGCCAGCAGCCCGGGACTAGCGGGAAACAATGAGCAGTTCTTC. Protein sequence: CASSPGLAGNNEQFF. The gene calls are TRBV5-1 and TRBJ2-1, with TRBD2 matching 13 bases. The length of the CDR3 is 15 residues. Germline V gene sequence: CDR1 SGHRS, CDR2 YFSETQ. Unmatched junction bases numbered 3, after V lost 4 bases and J lost 5 bases.

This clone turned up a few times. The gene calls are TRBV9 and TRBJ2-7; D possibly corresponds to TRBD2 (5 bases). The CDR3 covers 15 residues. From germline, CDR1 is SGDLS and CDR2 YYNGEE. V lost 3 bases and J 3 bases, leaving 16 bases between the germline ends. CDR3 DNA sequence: TGTGCCAGCAGCGCGGGGAAGGGTTCGGACTACGAGCAGTACTTC. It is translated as CASSAGKGSDYEQYF.

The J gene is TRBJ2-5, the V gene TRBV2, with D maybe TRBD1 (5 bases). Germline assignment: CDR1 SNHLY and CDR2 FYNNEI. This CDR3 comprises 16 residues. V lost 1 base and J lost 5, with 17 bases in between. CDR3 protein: CASSEGIGAGRETQYF. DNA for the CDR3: TGTGCCAGCAGTGAAGGAATTGGGGCAGGGCGGGAGACCCAGTACTTC.

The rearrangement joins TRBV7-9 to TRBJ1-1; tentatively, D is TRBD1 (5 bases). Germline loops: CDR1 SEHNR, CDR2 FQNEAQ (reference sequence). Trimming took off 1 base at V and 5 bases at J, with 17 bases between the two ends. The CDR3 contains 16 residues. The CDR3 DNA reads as TGTGCCAGCAGCTTAGGGCGGGACGTAAGTCGTACTGAAGCTTTCTTT. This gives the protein CASSLGRDVSRTEAFF.

CDR3 region: CASSQDGGTEAFF. CDR3 DNA: TGTGCCAGCAGCCAGGACGGGGGGACTGAAGCTTTCTTT. The chain combines TRBV7-8 with TRBJ1-1, with TRBD1 as a possible D gene (5 bases). This CDR3 spans 13 amino acids. The germline V and J ends were trimmed by 5 bases and 5 bases, with 12 bases remaining between them. The germline CDR1 and CDR2 sequences are SGHVS and FQNEAQ.

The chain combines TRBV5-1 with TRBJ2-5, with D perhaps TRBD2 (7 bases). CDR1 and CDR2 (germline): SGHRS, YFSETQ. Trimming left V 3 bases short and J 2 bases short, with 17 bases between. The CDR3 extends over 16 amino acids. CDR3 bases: TGCGCCAGCAGCTCCCAAGGGGGGGCGATACAAGAGACCCAGTACTTC. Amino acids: CASSSQGGAIQETQYF.

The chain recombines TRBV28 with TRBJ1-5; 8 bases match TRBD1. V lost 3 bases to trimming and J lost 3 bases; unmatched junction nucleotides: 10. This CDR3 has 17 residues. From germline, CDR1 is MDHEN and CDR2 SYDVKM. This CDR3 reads CASSFRRQGSHNQPQHF. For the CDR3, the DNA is TGTGCCAGCAGTTTCCGCCGACAGGGGAGCCACAATCAGCCCCAGCATTTT.

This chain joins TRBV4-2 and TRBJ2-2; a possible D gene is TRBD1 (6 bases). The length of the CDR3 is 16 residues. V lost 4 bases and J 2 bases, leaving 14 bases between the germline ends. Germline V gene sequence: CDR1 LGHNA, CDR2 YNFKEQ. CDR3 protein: CASSLSQGGNTGELFF. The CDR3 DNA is TGTGCCAGCAGCCTATCGCAAGGGGGAAACACCGGGGAGCTGTTTTTT.

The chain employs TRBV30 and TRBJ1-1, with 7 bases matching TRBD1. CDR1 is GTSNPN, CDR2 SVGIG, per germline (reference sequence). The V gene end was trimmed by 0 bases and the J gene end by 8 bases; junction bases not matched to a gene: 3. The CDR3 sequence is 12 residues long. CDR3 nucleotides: TGTGCCTGGAGTGTACAGGGGTTAGAAGCTTTCTTT. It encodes CAWSVQGLEAFF.

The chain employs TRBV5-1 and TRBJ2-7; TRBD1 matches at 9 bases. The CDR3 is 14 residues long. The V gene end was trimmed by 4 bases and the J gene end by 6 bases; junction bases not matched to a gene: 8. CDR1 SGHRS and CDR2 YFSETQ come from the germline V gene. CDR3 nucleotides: TGCGCCAGCAGCCAAGGACAGGGGTTGTCCGAGCAGTACTTC. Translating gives CASSQGQGLSEQYF.

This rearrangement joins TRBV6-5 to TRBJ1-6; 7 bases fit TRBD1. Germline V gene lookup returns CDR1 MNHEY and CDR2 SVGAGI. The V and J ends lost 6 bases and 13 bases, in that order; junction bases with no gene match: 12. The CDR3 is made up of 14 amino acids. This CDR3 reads CASSQGQSSSPLHF. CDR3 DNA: TGTGCCAGCAGCCAGGGACAGAGTTCGTCCCCCCTCCACTTT.

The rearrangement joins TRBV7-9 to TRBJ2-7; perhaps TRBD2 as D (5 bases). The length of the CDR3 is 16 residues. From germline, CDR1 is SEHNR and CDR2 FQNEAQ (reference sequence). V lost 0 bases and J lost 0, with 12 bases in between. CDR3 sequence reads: CASSLAQTGLSYEQYF. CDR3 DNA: TGTGCCAGCAGCTTAGCCCAGACCGGACTCTCCTACGAGCAGTACTTC.

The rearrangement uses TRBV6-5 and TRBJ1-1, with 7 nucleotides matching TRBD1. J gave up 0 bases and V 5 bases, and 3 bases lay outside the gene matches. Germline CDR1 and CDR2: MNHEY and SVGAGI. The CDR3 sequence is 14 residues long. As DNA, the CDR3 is TGTGCCAGCAGTCCCGGGACAGTGAACACTGAAGCTTTCTTT. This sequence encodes CASSPGTVNTEAFF.

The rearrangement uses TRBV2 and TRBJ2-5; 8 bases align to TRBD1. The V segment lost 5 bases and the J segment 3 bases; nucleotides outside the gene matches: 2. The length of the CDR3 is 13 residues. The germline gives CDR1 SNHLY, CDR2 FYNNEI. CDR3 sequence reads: CASSMGQEETQYF. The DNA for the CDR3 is TGTGCCAGCAGTATGGGACAGGAAGAGACCCAGTACTTC.

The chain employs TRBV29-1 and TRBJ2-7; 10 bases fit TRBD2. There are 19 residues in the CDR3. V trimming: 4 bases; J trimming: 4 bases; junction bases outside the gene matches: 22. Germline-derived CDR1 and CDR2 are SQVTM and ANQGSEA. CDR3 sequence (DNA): TGCAGCGTTGCAGGGCCGGTCTTTACTAGCGGGGTGGTAAAGTACGAGCAGTACTTC. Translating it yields CSVAGPVFTSGVVKYEQYF.

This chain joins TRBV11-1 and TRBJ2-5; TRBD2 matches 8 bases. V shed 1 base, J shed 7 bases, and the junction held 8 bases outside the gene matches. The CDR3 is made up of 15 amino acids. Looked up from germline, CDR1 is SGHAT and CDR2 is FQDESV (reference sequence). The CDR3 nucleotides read TGTGCCAGCAGCTTAGAGGCGGGGGGCCCTGGGACCCAGTACTTC. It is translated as CASSLEAGGPGTQYF.